The rows below give T cell receptor beta chains drawn from one sample of a study of blood T cell repertoires in COVID-19. Profiled with immunoSEQ multiplex PCR; TCRdb holds only in-frame clones, not every one. In the table there are some 30,000 clones, roughly 85% of which are singletons. Sequenced material: peripheral blood. The receptors come from a man between 60 and 75 years old with active COVID-19. The CDR3 runs from the conserved cysteine through the conserved F or W. D genes are given only for firm matches.

d_call: -
v_call: TRBV28
cdr3_aa: CASSKHTTGELFF

d_call: -
v_call: TRBV14
cdr3_aa: CASTLGNSYEQYF

d_call: -
v_call: TRBV10-1
cdr3_aa: CASQRRGSYEQYF

d_call: TRBD1
v_call: TRBV3-1/TRBV3-2
cdr3_aa: CASSIKQGAYEQFF

d_call: -
v_call: TRBV11-3
cdr3_aa: CASRYTDTQYF

d_call: TRBD1
v_call: TRBV7-9
cdr3_aa: CASSRAVQGRSYNEQFF

d_call: TRBD2
v_call: TRBV9
cdr3_aa: CASSVGTSGKETQYF

d_call: -
v_call: TRBV7-9
cdr3_aa: CASSWGQEPDTQYF

d_call: -
v_call: TRBV27
cdr3_aa: CASRQSGLRGETQYF

d_call: TRBD1
v_call: TRBV5-4
cdr3_aa: CASSLGGPGELFF

d_call: TRBD2
v_call: TRBV19
cdr3_aa: CASSIRRESSYEQYF

d_call: -
v_call: TRBV10-1
cdr3_aa: CASSESGLAKNIQYF

d_call: -
v_call: TRBV2
cdr3_aa: CASSDLGGSYTF

d_call: TRBD1
v_call: TRBV5-1
cdr3_aa: CASATGQGTYEQYF